The present entry profiles one T cell receptor (beta chain) with its context. This clone's antigen is unknown. Within one base of it there is no much larger clone, and no base qualities were kept. This entry is derived from a study of blood T cell repertoires in COVID-19 (dated by TCRdb to 2018 to 2021). The study in broad terms: Samples covering the acute and convalescent phases of COVID-19 were provided by collaborators in the United States, Italy and Spain. Samples came from the ongoing ImmuneRACE study (first 160 participants) plus 1,254 subjects from 6 global collaborators. Where HLA class I and class II types were available, the types were taken from metadata supplied by the sample provider, not from assay-based typing. The sample metadata nearly always contained a de-identified subject ID, COVID-19 status, age in years and sex. The repertoires were released in a freely available public database intended as a resource for research on the immune response to SARS-CoV-2. The material from the prospective study consisted of cDNA or gDNA derived from T cells, B-cell-depleted T cells, or PBMCs. Deeply sampled blood TCRbeta repertoires from subjects exposed to, actively infected with, or recovered from COVID-19 were included in the dataset. On the study overall, not on this receptor specifically: How much clinical and demographic metadata was included differed by source and by participant, and the metadata was provided uncurated.

TCRbeta CDR3 regions were amplified from genomic DNA by means of the immunoSEQ Assay, a bias-controlled multiplex PCR. The authors processed their data as follows. The number of nucleated cells in each sample was estimated from the amplification of reference gene primers within the assay. To quantify the absolute abundance of each unique TCRbeta CDR3 rearrangement, sequence reads were collapsed and filtered. For each sample, productive Simpson clonality was calculated as the square root of Simpson's diversity index over productive rearrangements. Drawn from immuneACCESS, this table holds only the in-frame rearrangements with V and J called that TCRdb kept. Clones are partly lost; checked studies trace under half to an unresolved V gene and leave the rest unexplained. V and J calls and clone size are as listed in that table; D and trimming were resolved from the DNA. The sample contains 80,000 to 100,000 clones, around 84% of them found a single time. The biggest ten clones account for 22% of the sample.

Collaborating institutions collected whole blood in K2EDTA tubes following their own protocols. Collaborator samples were shipped for TCRbeta analysis as frozen whole blood, isolated PBMCs, or DNA extracted from either sample type. Sequenced input: peripheral blood. The TCR was taken from a woman over 75 in a cohort sampled during active or convalescent COVID-19.

The nucleotide sequence is TGTGCCAGCACCACCGCAGCTAACTATGGCTACACCTTC. The translation is CASTTAANYGYTF. In this chain, TRBV2 is recombined with TRBJ1-2; the D gene identity is not certain. CDR1 SNHLY and CDR2 FYNNEI were looked up in the germline V gene. V lost 7 bases and J lost 0 bases; the stretch between them is 9 bases long. Including cysteine and phenylalanine, the CDR3 has 13 amino acids. Kept here is only the CDR3 DNA, which spans 39 bases and is read in frame from base 1.